This is a list of T cell receptor beta chains from one sample in a study of blood T cells in healthy people across ages. TCRdb re-called the 5' RACE reads through MiXCR, storing one row per CDR3 protein. This sample carries 1.4 million or so distinct CDR3 sequences, under 55% of them seen once, and the ten largest clones take around 4%. The sample comprised blood. These TCRs come from a woman aged 18-35 years in good health. The CDR3 runs from the conserved cysteine through the conserved F or W. A D gene is named only where the DNA matches it firmly. Some rows have no size entry. The others give once, few or many, or a class for an expanded clone.

J gene,D gene,clone size,V gene,CDR3 protein,CDR3 DNA
TRBJ2-5,NA,NA,TRBV7-2,CASSLAVVGGEQYF,TGTGCCAGCAGCTTAGCAGTAGTGGGGGGTGAGCAGTACTTC
TRBJ2-3,TRBD1,NA,TRBV29-1,CSVKGGADTQYF,TGCAGCGTTAAAGGGGGCGCGGATACGCAGTATTTT
TRBJ2-3,NA,few,TRBV12-3/TRBV12-4,CASSSPREIIDTQYF,TGTGCCAGCAGTTCCCCTAGAGAGATCATAGATACGCAGTATTTT
TRBJ1-5,NA,NA,TRBV18,CASSPIQINQPQHF,TGTGCCAGCTCACCCATCCAGATCAATCAGCCCCAGCATTTT
TRBJ2-1,NA,NA,TRBV10-3,CAISVVGGETQFF,TGTGCCATCAGTGTCGTAGGGGGAGAGACCCAGTTCTTC
TRBJ1-2,NA,NA,TRBV15,CATSEVFGVDYGYTF,TGTGCCACCAGCGAAGTTTTTGGGGTTGACTATGGCTACACCTTC
TRBJ2-3,NA,NA,TRBV6-5,CASSYSRAGTTDTQYF,TGTGCCAGCAGTTACTCGAGGGCGGGTACCACAGATACGCAGTATTTT
TRBJ1-1,NA,few,TRBV29-1,CSVASQINTEAFF,TGCAGCGTTGCGTCACAGATAAACACTGAAGCTTTCTTT
TRBJ2-5,TRBD2,NA,TRBV20-1,CSACGLAGEIREETQYF,TGCAGTGCCTGCGGACTAGCGGGGGAGATTCGAGAAGAGACCCAGTACTTC
TRBJ2-7,NA,once,TRBV9,CASSVDGWSYEQYF,TGTGCCAGCAGCGTAGACGGTTGGTCCTACGAGCAGTACTTC
TRBJ2-7,TRBD2,few,TRBV2,CASIVGTSDERYF,TGTGCCAGCATTGTAGGGACTAGCGACGAGCGGTACTTC
TRBJ2-1,TRBD2,once,TRBV7-8,CASTLGVAGTPYNEQFF,TGTGCCAGCACCCTGGGGGTAGCGGGGACCCCCTACAATGAGCAGTTCTTC
TRBJ2-7,TRBD1,NA,TRBV7-2,CASSPETGALFDEQYF,TGTGCCAGCAGCCCAGAGACAGGGGCCCTGTTTGACGAGCAGTACTTC
TRBJ2-5,NA,NA,TRBV18,CASSPPIRETQYF,TGTGCCAGCTCACCACCGATCCGGGAGACCCAGTACTTC
TRBJ1-2,NA,NA,TRBV28,CASSSTGRYGYTF,TGTGCCAGCAGCTCGACCGGGAGATATGGCTACACCTTC
TRBJ2-7,NA,NA,TRBV30,CAWSLGNSAYGQYF,TGTGCCTGGAGCCTAGGGAATTCCGCCTACGGGCAGTACTTC
TRBJ2-7,TRBD1,few,TRBV20-1,CSATATGGHYEQYF,TGCAGTGCTACGGCCACAGGGGGGCATTACGAGCAGTACTTC
TRBJ2-1,TRBD1,few,TRBV6-2/TRBV6-3,CASSWRGQDNEQFF,TGTGCCAGCAGTTGGAGGGGACAGGACAATGAGCAGTTCTTC
TRBJ1-1,NA,few,TRBV7-9,CASSQDMVHTEAFF,TGTGCCAGCAGCCAGGACATGGTGCACACTGAAGCTTTCTTT